These 28 T cell receptor beta chains were sequenced from one sample in a study of cytotoxic CD8 clonotypes in ibrutinib-treated CLL. The assay was immunoSEQ multiplex PCR, and TCRdb's table has in-frame clones only and misses some. There are 300,000 or so clones in the sample; approximately 67% occur only once, and 6% to 6.5% lies in the top ten. The starting material was PBMCs, obtained after 36 months of ibrutinib treatment. All receptors derive from a human donor with chronic lymphocytic leukemia.

The rearrangement links TRBV6-1 to TRBJ1-2; D gene uncertain. Germline V gene sequence: CDR1 MNHNS, CDR2 SASEGT. Trimming cost V 6 bases and J 2 bases, with 16 bases left between them. The CDR3 length is 15 residues. The CDR3: CASRSFMAGNYGYTF. Here the CDR3 DNA reads TGTGCCAGCAGAAGTTTTATGGCGGGGAACTATGGCTACACCTTC.

The chain links TRBV9 to TRBJ2-5; the match to TRBD2 covers 12 bases. V was clipped by 4 bases and J by 4 bases; unmatched bases: 5. This CDR3 comprises 15 residues. The germline gives CDR1 SGDLS, CDR2 YYNGEE. The CDR3 here is CASSQGTSGLETQYF. The DNA of the CDR3 is TGTGCCAGCAGCCAAGGGACTAGCGGGTTAGAGACCCAGTACTTC.

The J gene is TRBJ2-7, the V gene TRBV15; D is perhaps TRBD1 (8 bases). V was trimmed by 0 bases and J by 3 bases, leaving 15 bases between them. The CDR3 runs to 16 residues. Germline lookup yields CDR1 LNHNV and CDR2 YYDKDF (reference sequence). Here the CDR3 reads CATSREQGGFGYEQYF. In DNA form, the CDR3 reads TGTGCCACCAGCAGAGAACAGGGGGGGTTTGGCTACGAGCAGTACTTC.

This clone was seen only a few times. The V gene is TRBV4-1, the J gene TRBJ2-4; no definite D call. In germline, CDR1 is MGHRA, CDR2 YSYEKL. The CDR3 totals 14 residues. V shed 2 bases and J shed 6 bases, with 11 bases lying between them. The CDR3 spells CASSQNLQINIQYF. As DNA, the CDR3 is TGCGCCAGCAGCCAAAATTTGCAGATAAACATTCAGTACTTC.

The CDR3 coding sequence is TGCGCCAGCAGCTTGGGGACGACCCGTAATCAGCCCCAGCATTTT. This codes for CASSLGTTRNQPQHF. The chain carries TRBV5-1 and TRBJ1-5; D gene unclear. Germline V CDR1 and CDR2: SGHRS, YFSETQ. V gave up 0 bases and J gave up 4 bases, with 11 bases separating them. The CDR3 covers 15 residues.

The chain combines TRBV28 with TRBJ2-5, with a tentative D call TRBD2 (5 bases). This CDR3 region has 14 residues. The V gene lost 5 bases and the J gene lost 5 bases, with 15 bases spanning the gap. Germline CDR1 and CDR2: MDHEN and SYDVKM. The CDR3: CASSRLRVGETQYF. CDR3 sequence (DNA): TGTGCCAGCAGTAGATTGAGGGTTGGGGAGACCCAGTACTTC.

The CDR3 is CASRGTAISEQFF. As DNA, the CDR3 is TGTGCCAGCAGAGGGACAGCTATTAGTGAGCAGTTCTTC. The rearrangement joins TRBV21-1 to TRBJ2-1; the table's TRBD1 call for D was not verified on the DNA. TRBV21-1 is a pseudogene locus. This CDR3 region has 13 residues.

The rearrangement uses TRBV6-1 and TRBJ2-1, with D uncertain. CDR1 and CDR2 (germline): MNHNS, SASEGT. The CDR3 sequence is 11 residues long. V was clipped by 6 bases and J by 4 bases, with 4 bases between them. The DNA for the CDR3 is TGTGCCAGCAGGGAGTACAATGAGCAGTTCTTC. It is translated as CASREYNEQFF.

This clone was counted a single time. The gene calls are TRBV5-8 and TRBJ2-5, with 11 bases matching TRBD2. The V segment lost 1 base and the J segment 4 bases; nucleotides outside the gene matches: 9. The CDR3 sequence is 17 residues long. The V gene's germline CDR1 is SGHTS and CDR2 YDEGEE. Written as DNA, the CDR3 is TGTGCCAGCAGCTTGACCGTACTAGCGGGAGTTCGAGAGACCCAGTACTTC. This codes for CASSLTVLAGVRETQYF.

The chain couples TRBV6-5 to TRBJ1-1; perhaps TRBD1 as D (5 bases). This CDR3 contains 11 residues. The germline gives CDR1 MNHEY, CDR2 SVGAGI. V lost 8 bases to trimming and J lost 7 bases, with 11 bases between them. The CDR3 loop reads CASAGPGEAFF. The CDR3 DNA reads as TGTGCCAGCGCAGGGCCGGGTGAAGCTTTCTTT.

The chain joins TRBV6-1 to TRBJ1-5, with D perhaps TRBD1 (5 bases). The germline CDR1 and CDR2 sequences are MNHNS and SASEGT. V dropped 2 bases and J dropped 3 bases, with 11 bases sitting between them. The CDR3 is 15 amino acids. CDR3 amino acids: CASSEMGRINQPQHF. DNA for the CDR3: TGTGCCAGCAGTGAAATGGGACGGATCAATCAGCCCCAGCATTTT.

The chain couples TRBV29-1 to TRBJ2-3; 8 bases align to TRBD2. There are 14 residues in the CDR3. V shed 7 bases, J shed 1 base, and the junction held 7 bases outside the gene matches. Per the germline V gene, CDR1 is SQVTM and CDR2 is ANQGSEA. CDR3 in amino acids: CSGGELAGTDTQYF. CDR3 coding DNA: TGCAGCGGGGGGGAACTAGCGGGCACAGATACGCAGTATTTT.

The chain links TRBV5-1 to TRBJ1-3; D uncertain. V gave up 0 bases and J gave up 4 bases, with 8 bases separating them. This CDR3 has 14 amino acids. In germline, CDR1 is SGHRS, CDR2 YFSETQ. CDR3 sequence: CASSLDAEGNTIYF. DNA for the CDR3: TGCGCCAGCAGCTTGGATGCTGAGGGAAACACCATATATTTT.

The chain carries TRBV18 and TRBJ1-4; D ambiguous. The CDR3 extends over 14 amino acids. Between the trimmed V and J ends, which lost 2 bases and 8 bases, there was a span of 12 bases. From germline, CDR1 is KGHSH and CDR2 LQKENI. The CDR3: CASSPARFSEKLFF. CDR3 bases: TGTGCCAGCTCACCAGCAAGGTTTAGCGAAAAACTGTTTTTT.

This clone was seen a handful of times. In nucleotides, the CDR3 is TGTGCCAGCAGCTTAGCTATCAACGCGTTGCGGGACACCGGGGAGCTGTTTTTT. Translated, it gives CASSLAINALRDTGELFF. The chain uses TRBV7-9 and TRBJ2-2, with a tentative D call TRBD2 (5 bases). The V gene lost 0 bases and the J gene lost 3 bases, with 17 bases spanning the gap. Germline assignment: CDR1 SEHNR and CDR2 FQNEAQ (reference sequence). The CDR3 sequence is 18 residues long. Filled out from reference TRBV7-9 and TRBJ2-2, the complete variable domain reads DTGVSQNPRHKITKRGQNVTFRCDPISEHNRLYWYRQTLGQGPEFLTYFQNEAQLEKSRLLSDRFSAERPKGSFSTLEIQRTEQGDSAMYLCASSLAINALRDTGELFFGEGSRLTVL.

Comments on this clone: This sample includes further DNA sequences coding for the same CDR3. The CDR3 is CASSGYEQYF. CDR3 coding DNA: TGTGCCAGCAGTGGGTACGAGCAGTACTTC. The chain couples TRBV2 to TRBJ2-7; D uncertain. The CDR3 has 10 residues. CDR1 SNHLY and CDR2 FYNNEI come from the germline V gene. Trimming removed 4 bases at V and 4 bases at J, with 2 bases between.

This clone was observed a few times. The chain couples TRBV6-1 to TRBJ2-2; 9 bases are a match to TRBD2. The CDR3 loop spans 14 amino acids. Germline V CDR1 and CDR2: MNHNS, SASEGT. The V segment lost 8 bases and the J segment 5 bases; nucleotides outside the gene matches: 6. This CDR3 reads CASESGRKTGELFF. The CDR3 nucleotides read TGTGCCAGCGAGAGCGGGAGGAAAACCGGGGAGCTGTTTTTT.

This chain connects TRBV5-1 to TRBJ2-7; TRBD1 agrees at 9 bases. After removal of 3 bases from V and 3 bases from J, the junction contained 10 bases not matched to a gene. From germline, CDR1 is SGHRS and CDR2 YFSETQ. This CDR3 contains 16 residues. Written as DNA, the CDR3 is TGCGCCAGCAGCTCCCTACCTCCGGGACAGGGCTACGAGCAGTACTTC. Translated: CASSSLPPGQGYEQYF.

This rearrangement joins TRBV19 to TRBJ2-7, with D tentatively TRBD1 (5 bases). CDR3 length: 13 residues. CDR1 and CDR2 (germline): LNHDA, SQIVND (reference sequence). V was pared by 5 bases and J by 2 bases, with 10 bases between. DNA of the CDR3: TGTGCCAGTAGTTGGCAAGGGGCCTACGAGCAGTACTTC. This codes for CASSWQGAYEQYF.

This chain links TRBV7-2 with TRBJ2-7; 9 nucleotides match TRBD2. Germline CDR1 is SGHTA and CDR2 is FQGNSA. The V gene end was trimmed by 6 bases and the J gene end by 5 bases; junction bases not matched to a gene: 8. This CDR3 region has 14 residues. The CDR3 bases are TGTGCCAGCAGGGACTGGGGACTAGCCAACGAGCAGTACTTC. Translated: CASRDWGLANEQYF.

V and J are TRBV5-1 and TRBJ2-5, with 8 bases lining up with TRBD1. The germline V gene has CDR1 SGHRS and CDR2 YFSETQ. The J segment lost 5 bases and the V segment lost 3 bases, leaving 18 bases of the junction unmatched. This CDR3 region has 18 residues. CDR3 sequence reads: CASSSTGTGPGGSETQYF. CDR3 coding DNA: TGCGCCAGCAGCTCGACCGGGACAGGCCCAGGTGGTTCGGAGACCCAGTACTTC.

The V and J genes are TRBV18 and TRBJ1-1, with TRBD1 matching 7 bases. CDR1 is KGHSH, CDR2 LQKENI, per germline. The V segment lost 6 bases and the J segment 5 bases; nucleotides outside the gene matches: 3. This CDR3 contains 12 residues. The CDR3: CASSGQETEAFF. For the CDR3, the DNA is TGTGCCAGCTCCGGACAGGAGACTGAAGCTTTCTTT. Full variable domain (remainder filled in from reference TRBV18 and TRBJ1-1): NAGVMQNPRHLVRRRGQEARLRCSPMKGHSHVYWYRQLPEEGLKFMVYLQKENIIDESGMPKERFSAEFPKEGPSILRIQQVVRGDSAAYFCASSGQETEAFFGQGTRLTVV.

This clone appeared a few times. This chain links TRBV10-1 with TRBJ1-6, with D unresolved. The V end lost 3 bases, the J end lost 7 bases, and 7 bases lay between the germline ends. The CDR3 has 13 residues. The V gene's germline CDR1 is WNHNN and CDR2 SYGVQD (reference sequence). The CDR3 region has the DNA TGCGCCAGCAGTGAAGGCCTAAATTCACCCCTCCACTTT. Amino acids: CASSEGLNSPLHF.

The sample holds a few counts of this clone. The gene calls are TRBV5-1 and TRBJ1-4; unclear D gene. V lost 0 bases to trimming and J lost 8 bases, with 11 bases between them. CDR1 and CDR2 (germline): SGHRS, YFSETQ. The CDR3 consists of 14 residues. The CDR3 is CASSLAGSREKLFF. As DNA, the CDR3 is TGCGCCAGCAGCTTGGCGGGGAGTCGGGAAAAACTGTTTTTT.

This clone was seen only a few times. The V call is TRBV15, the J call TRBJ1-4; 8 bases match TRBD1. Germline V lookup: CDR1 LNHNV, CDR2 YYDKDF (reference sequence). The V and J ends lost 3 bases and 6 bases, in that order; junction bases with no gene match: 6. There are 15 residues in the CDR3. In nucleotides, the CDR3 is TGTGCCACCAGCAGGGCCAGGGGGCATCATGAAAAACTGTTTTTT. Its protein product is CATSRARGHHEKLFF.

The chain recombines TRBV7-3 with TRBJ2-1; D not resolved. The V end lost 5 bases, the J end lost 10 bases, and 15 bases lay between the germline ends. CDR3 length: 13 amino acids. CDR1 SGHTA and CDR2 FQGTGA come from the germline V gene. CDR3 residues: CASSIRAVGEQFF. The CDR3 bases are TGTGCCAGCAGCATACGGGCCGTAGGAGAGCAGTTCTTC.

The chain carries TRBV5-1 and TRBJ2-6; possibly TRBD2 for D (5 bases). The CDR3 runs to 16 residues. CDR1 is SGHRS, CDR2 YFSETQ, per germline. Trimming removed 0 bases from V and 2 bases from J, with 9 bases in between. This chain's CDR3 is CASSLVGGAGANVLTF. CDR3 DNA: TGCGCCAGCAGCTTGGTTGGAGGCGCTGGGGCCAACGTCCTGACTTTC.

V usage is TRBV5-6 and J usage is TRBJ1-2; 7 bases are a match to TRBD1. After removal of 0 bases from V and 3 bases from J, the junction contained 2 bases not matched to a gene. Germline CDR1 SGHDT, CDR2 YYEEEE. This CDR3 has 14 amino acids. In DNA, the CDR3 is TGTGCCAGCAGCTTGGGGGACAGTGACTATGGCTACACCTTC. Its protein product is CASSLGDSDYGYTF.